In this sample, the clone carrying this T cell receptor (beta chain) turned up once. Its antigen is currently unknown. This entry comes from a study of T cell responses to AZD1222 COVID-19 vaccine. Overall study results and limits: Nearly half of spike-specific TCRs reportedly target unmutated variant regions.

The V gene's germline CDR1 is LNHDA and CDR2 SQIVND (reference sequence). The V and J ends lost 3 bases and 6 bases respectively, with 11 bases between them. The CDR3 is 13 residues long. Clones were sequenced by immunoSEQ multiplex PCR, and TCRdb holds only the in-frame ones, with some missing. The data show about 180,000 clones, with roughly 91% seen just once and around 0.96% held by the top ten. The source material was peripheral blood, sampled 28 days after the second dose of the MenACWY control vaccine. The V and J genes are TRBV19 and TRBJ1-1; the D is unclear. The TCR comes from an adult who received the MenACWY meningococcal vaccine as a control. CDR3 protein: CASSIFGRAEAFF. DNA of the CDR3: TGTGCCAGTAGTATTTTCGGGAGAGCTGAAGCTTTCTTT.